This entry lists 17 T cell receptor beta chains sequenced from one sample in a study of blood T cell repertoires in COVID-19. Sequencing was performed with immunoSEQ multiplex PCR; in TCRdb, only in-frame clones are kept and a portion is missing. This table has about 210,000 clones, more than 70% appearing once. The sequencing sample was made of PBMCs or T cells enriched from blood (not recorded which). All receptors come from a woman in her thirties or forties with acute COVID-19.

The rearrangement links TRBV11-2 to TRBJ2-7, with TRBD2 matching 8 bases. The CDR3 is 15 amino acids. J gave up 7 bases and V 0 bases, and 8 bases lay outside the gene matches. The V gene's germline CDR1 is SGHAT and CDR2 FQNNGV. DNA for the CDR3: TGTGCCAGCAGCTTAGATGTAGCGGGGCCGGAGGAGCAGTACTTC. This gives the protein CASSLDVAGPEEQYF. Supplemented by reference TRBV11-2 and TRBJ2-7, the full variable domain reads EAGVAQSPRYKIIEKRQSVAFWCNPISGHATLYWYQQILGQGPKLLIQFQNNGVVDDSQLPKDRFSAERLKGVDSTLKIQPAKLEDSAVYLCASSLDVAGPEEQYFGPGTRLTVT.

The chain joins TRBV4-1 to TRBJ1-2, with 7 positions matching TRBD1. CDR1 and CDR2 from the germline V gene are MGHRA and YSYEKL. J was trimmed by 2 bases and V by 1 base; bases with no gene match: 7. The CDR3 totals 16 residues. CDR3 region: CASSQASTGTNYGYTF. The CDR3 nucleotides are TGCGCCAGCAGCCAAGCATCGACAGGGACCAACTATGGCTACACCTTC.

The CDR3 bases are TGTGCCAGCAGCGTAACGGACAGCTCTGGAAACACCATATATTTT. Amino acid sequence: CASSVTDSSGNTIYF. The J gene is TRBJ1-3, the V gene TRBV9, with a tentative D call TRBD1 (6 bases). CDR1 SGDLS and CDR2 YYNGEE come from the germline V gene. The V end lost 1 base, the J end lost 0 bases, and 8 bases lay between the germline ends. This CDR3 region has 15 residues.

The CDR3 loop is CASSPDRESSGYTF. The CDR3 region has the DNA TGTGCCAGCAGCCCAGACAGGGAATCTAGTGGCTACACCTTC. This chain connects TRBV5-4 to TRBJ1-2, with 7 bases that match TRBD1. The CDR3 loop spans 14 amino acids. Germline lookup yields CDR1 SGHNT and CDR2 YYREEE (reference sequence). Germline trimming cut 4 bases from V and 7 bases from J; bases unmatched to any gene: 10.

The rearrangement uses TRBV2 and TRBJ2-5; 8 bases match TRBD1. The germline V gene encodes CDR1 SNHLY and CDR2 FYNNEI. V shed 2 bases and J 4 bases; nucleotides not matched to a gene: 3. The length of the CDR3 is 14 residues. The CDR3 DNA follows: TGTGCCAGCAGTGAATTGGACAGGGTAGAGACCCAGTACTTC. Its protein is CASSELDRVETQYF.

Remarks on this clone: This sample also contains other DNA sequences that code for the same CDR3. The V call is TRBV5-1, the J call TRBJ1-2; D not certain. CDR1 and CDR2 (germline): SGHRS, YFSETQ. The CDR3 length is 13 residues. The germline V and J ends were trimmed by 0 bases and 2 bases, with 5 bases remaining between them. CDR3 coding DNA: TGCGCCAGCAGCTTGGGGCAGAACTATGGCTACACCTTC. Translating it yields CASSLGQNYGYTF.

The genes are TRBV4-2 and TRBJ2-3; 13 positions agree with TRBD2. The V gene's germline CDR1 is LGHNA and CDR2 YNFKEQ. J was trimmed by 5 bases and V by 0 bases; bases with no gene match: 17. This CDR3 is 21 amino acids long. CDR3 coding DNA: TGTGCCAGCAGCCAAGACCCCGGACTAGCGGGGGCCCCGAACGGAGGAGATACGCAGTATTTT. Its protein product is CASSQDPGLAGAPNGGDTQYF.

This chain links TRBV19 with TRBJ1-5; 7 nucleotides match TRBD1. The J segment lost 7 bases and the V segment lost 1 base, leaving 4 bases of the junction unmatched. The CDR3 extends over 14 amino acids. CDR1 is LNHDA, CDR2 SQIVND, per germline (reference sequence). The CDR3: CASSIGQGGQPQHF. The DNA for the CDR3 is TGTGCCAGTAGTATAGGGCAGGGGGGACAGCCCCAGCATTTT.

V and J are TRBV11-3 and TRBJ1-1, with D possibly TRBD1 on 6 matching bases. Looked up from germline, CDR1 is SGHNT and CDR2 is YENEEA. This CDR3 has 14 amino acids. The V and J ends lost 5 bases and 4 bases respectively, with 14 bases between them. The chain's CDR3 is CASSATPGVTEAFF. The CDR3 region has the DNA TGTGCCAGCAGCGCCACCCCAGGGGTCACTGAAGCTTTCTTT.

The V call is TRBV4-3, the J call TRBJ2-2; D is uncertain. The CDR3 extends over 14 amino acids. Deletions cut 0 bases from V and 5 bases from J, with 7 bases between. Per the germline V gene, CDR1 is LGHNA and CDR2 is YSLEER. The CDR3 region is CASSQESYTGELFF. The CDR3 nucleotides read TGCGCCAGCAGCCAAGAATCGTATACCGGGGAGCTGTTTTTT.

The chain is built from TRBV5-6 and TRBJ1-1, with a weak D call TRBD1 (5 bases). V lost 4 bases and J 5 bases, leaving 12 bases between the germline ends. CDR1 and CDR2 (germline): SGHDT, YYEEEE. This CDR3 spans 13 amino acids. CDR3 protein: CASSKAGGTEAFF. For the CDR3, the DNA is TGTGCCAGCAGCAAGGCGGGGGGAACTGAAGCTTTCTTT.

This clone has a handful of counts. The genes are TRBV10-3 and TRBJ1-2; the D gene is possibly TRBD1 (6 bases). The CDR3 loop spans 14 amino acids. Germline V CDR1 and CDR2: ENHRY, SYGVKD. The ends were cut back, 7 bases at V and 4 bases at J, with 16 bases in the middle. DNA for the CDR3: TGTGCCATCAACTCGGGGCGGGGGGCCTATGGCTACACCTTC. This encodes CAINSGRGAYGYTF.

The chain has TRBV5-1 and TRBJ1-2; 8 nucleotides align to TRBD1. The CDR3 is made up of 14 amino acids. The germline CDR1 and CDR2 sequences are SGHRS and YFSETQ. V lost 0 bases to trimming and J lost 8 bases; unmatched junction nucleotides: 6. In DNA form, the CDR3 reads TGCGCCAGCAGCTTGGGGCAGGGGGCTTTCGGCTACACCTTC. Encoded protein: CASSLGQGAFGYTF.

Details on this clone: The same CDR3 can be traced to other DNA sequences in this sample. V usage is TRBV29-1 and J usage is TRBJ2-7; 9 nucleotides match TRBD1. From germline, CDR1 is SQVTM and CDR2 ANQGSEA. The CDR3 loop spans 11 amino acids. The J segment lost 6 bases and the V segment lost 5 bases, leaving 2 bases of the junction unmatched. The CDR3 DNA is TGCAGCGTTCGGACAGGGGTCGAGCAGTACGTC. This translates into CSVRTGVEQYV.

The J gene is TRBJ2-7, the V gene TRBV4-3; D is perhaps TRBD1 (6 bases). The germline V and J ends were trimmed by 3 bases and 3 bases, with 15 bases remaining between them. The CDR3 is 15 residues long. Germline V gene lookup returns CDR1 LGHNA and CDR2 YSLEER. Here the CDR3 reads CASSHERVQGYEQYF. CDR3 coding DNA: TGCGCCAGCAGCCATGAACGAGTACAGGGCTACGAGCAGTACTTC.

CDR3 protein: CAISGQSEAFF. The CDR3 nucleotides are TGTGCCATCAGTGGACAGTCTGAAGCTTTCTTT. The J gene is TRBJ1-1, the V gene TRBV10-3; maybe TRBD1 (5 bases). V was trimmed by 4 bases and J by 6 bases, leaving 6 bases between them. CDR1 is ENHRY, CDR2 SYGVKD, per germline. The CDR3 is 11 amino acids.

The rearrangement links TRBV7-2 to TRBJ1-2; D is ambiguous. V dropped 4 bases and J dropped 8 bases, with 17 bases sitting between them. CDR3 length: 14 residues. Germline loops: CDR1 SGHTA, CDR2 FQGNSA. CDR3: CASSYNWASGGYTF. In DNA, the CDR3 is TGTGCCAGCAGCTACAACTGGGCTTCGGGGGGCTACACCTTC.